This T cell receptor (beta chain) came from a study of blood T cell repertoires in COVID-19. Study-wide context: Samples came from the United States, Italy and Spain, spanning acute and convalescent COVID-19.

V shed 2 bases and J shed 4 bases, with 9 bases lying between them. CDR1 SNHLY and CDR2 FYNNEI come from the germline V gene. The CDR3 totals 14 residues. Authors' methods: Estimates of nucleated cell counts were drawn from the amplification of reference gene primers. Only in-frame clones appear in the TCRdb table, and some are missing; sequencing was by immunoSEQ multiplex PCR. V and J calls and clone size are given by that table; D and trimming were obtained from the DNA. The table shows 200,000 to 250,000 clones, with 80% to 90% occurring only once. Participants spanned ages about 18 to 90 years and resided in over 20 US areas. Clinical history reported by participants formed the basis on which cohorts were assigned.

The TCR originated in a woman aged 50 to 60 in a cohort exposed to, infected with or recovered from COVID-19 (not recorded which). The J gene is TRBJ2-1, the V gene TRBV2, with D unresolved. Sequenced material: PBMCs or T cells enriched from blood (not recorded which). CDR3 residues: CASSESSGYNEQFF. The CDR3 nucleotides read TGTGCCAGCAGTGAAAGTTCCGGGTACAATGAGCAGTTCTTC.